The 23 T cell receptor beta chains listed next were all sequenced from one sample in a study of T cells in localized non-small cell lung cancer. TCRdb keeps only in-frame clones here, not all; method: immunoSEQ multiplex PCR. The sample holds approximately 2,400 clones, about a fifth seen once. Sequences were derived from normal lung tissue next to the tumor, sampled before any cancer treatment. Receptors were obtained from a man aged 35-75 years with stage I squamous cell lung carcinoma.

This clone was counted a few times. The genes are TRBV18 and TRBJ2-7; D is unresolved. This CDR3 is built from 12 residues. The V and J ends lost 3 bases and 7 bases respectively, with 10 bases between them. CDR1 and CDR2 (germline): KGHSH, LQKENI. CDR3 protein: CASSPEPREQYF. In DNA form, the CDR3 reads TGTGCCAGCTCACCGGAACCCAGGGAGCAGTACTTC.

The CDR3 region has the DNA TGTGCCAGCAGTTACGGGGGGGATAACACTGAAGCTTTCTTT. Encoded protein: CASSYGGDNTEAFF. V gene TRBV6-8 combines with J gene TRBJ1-1, with TRBD1 as a possible D gene (5 bases). The CDR3 consists of 14 residues. The V end lost 2 bases, the J end lost 2 bases, and 9 bases lay between the germline ends. The germline CDR1 and CDR2 sequences are MNHGY and SAAAGT.

J is TRBJ1-1 and V is TRBV19, with D unresolved. The length of the CDR3 is 14 residues. Trimming removed 9 bases at V and 1 base at J, with 15 bases between. Germline-derived CDR1 and CDR2 are LNHDA and SQIVND (reference sequence). The CDR3 sequence is CASLDRAPNTEAFF. The CDR3 nucleotides are TGTGCCAGCCTCGACCGGGCCCCGAACACTGAAGCTTTCTTT.

The rearrangement uses TRBV6-8 and TRBJ1-1; TRBD1 matches 7 bases. This CDR3 has 16 residues. Looked up from germline, CDR1 is MNHGY and CDR2 is SAAAGT. Trimming removed 0 bases from V and 3 bases from J; junction bases left unmatched: 7. The CDR3 DNA reads as TGTGCCAGCAGTTACTCGAGTTCAGGGGGGGACACTGAAGCTTTCTTT. Translated: CASSYSSSGGDTEAFF.

The chain is built from TRBV11-3 and TRBJ1-2; a possible D gene is TRBD1 (5 bases). This CDR3 contains 15 residues. Trimming stripped 8 bases from V and 4 bases from J, with 20 bases between. Per the germline V gene, CDR1 is SGHNT and CDR2 is YENEEA. The CDR3 nucleotides are TGTGCCAGCGGCCAGGATCGGGACGCCCTCTATGGCTACACCTTC. This encodes CASGQDRDALYGYTF.

This clone was observed a handful of times. J is TRBJ2-1 and V is TRBV28; D is undetermined. Trimming pared 3 bases from V and 4 bases from J, leaving 10 bases between. Germline CDR1 MDHEN, CDR2 SYDVKM. CDR3 length equals 14 residues. CDR3 sequence reads: CASSFERKYNEQFF. The CDR3 region has the DNA TGTGCCAGCAGTTTCGAGCGCAAGTACAATGAGCAGTTCTTC.

The V call is TRBV30, the J call TRBJ2-4; D possibly matches TRBD1 or TRBD2 (6 bases each). Trimming left V 2 bases short and J 9 bases short, with 23 bases between. CDR3 length equals 16 residues. The germline gives CDR1 GTSNPN, CDR2 SVGIG (reference sequence). The DNA of the CDR3 is TGTGCCTGGAGTAGAGGGACTGCCGAGGGGGGAGGCATTCAGTACTTC. This encodes CAWSRGTAEGGGIQYF.

The J gene is TRBJ1-2, the V gene TRBV18; no reliable D call. Trimming took 0 bases from V and 8 from J, leaving 13 bases between them. Germline CDR1 is KGHSH and CDR2 is LQKENI. The CDR3 contains 14 residues. CDR3 region: CASSPPETVLGYTF. The CDR3, as DNA: TGTGCCAGCTCACCACCTGAGACGGTCCTCGGCTACACCTTC.

This clone was seen only a few times. The rearrangement uses TRBV19 and TRBJ1-6; TRBD1 matches 7 bases. J gave up 7 bases and V 5 bases, and 11 bases lay outside the gene matches. The germline V gene has CDR1 LNHDA and CDR2 SQIVND (reference sequence). The CDR3 totals 16 residues. The CDR3 DNA follows: TGTGCCAGTAGTCTCGGACAGGCGAGAAGGAATTCACCCCTCCACTTT. This encodes CASSLGQARRNSPLHF.

This rearrangement joins TRBV6-8 to TRBJ2-1; D unresolved. The V end was cut by 2 bases, the J end by 7 bases, with 9 bases between. CDR1 is MNHGY and CDR2 is SAAAGT in the germline V gene. This CDR3 region has 13 residues. CDR3 coding DNA: TGTGCCAGCAGTTACGGCTACCATAATGAGCAGTTCTTC. Protein sequence: CASSYGYHNEQFF.

This clone is labeled medium-sized (0.01 to 0.1%). V gene TRBV4-1 combines with J gene TRBJ1-6; the match to TRBD1 covers 7 bases. This CDR3 spans 16 amino acids. V gave up 4 bases and J gave up 7 bases; unmatched junction bases: 10. Germline assignment: CDR1 MGHRA and CDR2 YSYEKL. Written as DNA, the CDR3 is TGCGCCAGCAGCCCGGGACCCGGGACAGAAAATTCACCCCTCCACTTT. As protein: CASSPGPGTENSPLHF.

CDR3 protein: CASSDPGQGKVNTEAFF. CDR3 nucleotide sequence: TGCGCCAGCAGTGATCCGGGACAGGGGAAAGTGAACACTGAAGCTTTCTTT. This chain joins TRBV10-2 and TRBJ1-1; TRBD1 matches at 10 bases. CDR3 length: 17 residues. Trimming at V came to 3 bases and at J to 0 bases, leaving 7 bases not matched to a gene. Germline CDR1 WSHSY, CDR2 SAAADI.

This clone was seen more than once but under ten times. The chain carries TRBV11-3 and TRBJ2-7, with 7 positions matching TRBD1. The V and J ends lost 3 bases and 3 bases, in that order; junction bases with no gene match: 5. The CDR3 spans 14 residues. The germline V gene encodes CDR1 SGHNT and CDR2 YENEEA. This chain's CDR3 is CASSFGGQLYEQYF. DNA for the CDR3: TGTGCCAGCAGCTTTGGGGGACAGCTCTACGAGCAGTACTTC.

V and J are TRBV19 and TRBJ1-5; 7 nucleotides agree with TRBD1. The length of the CDR3 is 16 residues. V was clipped by 4 bases and J by 0 bases; unmatched bases: 6. The germline gives CDR1 LNHDA, CDR2 SQIVND (reference sequence). The CDR3 spells CASSTGGLDSNQPQHF. DNA of the CDR3: TGTGCCAGTAGTACAGGGGGACTGGATAGCAATCAGCCCCAGCATTTT.

This clone was detected only a few times. V is TRBV9 and J is TRBJ2-1; D not resolved. V lost 2 bases, J lost 5 bases, and 11 bases lay in between. CDR3 length equals 14 residues. The germline V gene has CDR1 SGDLS and CDR2 YYNGEE. This CDR3 is CASSVIGSHNEQFF. The CDR3 nucleotides are TGTGCCAGCAGCGTGATAGGATCGCACAATGAGCAGTTCTTC.

This clone was observed a single time. The rearrangement uses TRBV14 and TRBJ2-7; D may be TRBD2 (7 bases). Trimming pared 2 bases from V and 6 bases from J, leaving 20 bases between. Germline V gene sequence: CDR1 SGHDN, CDR2 FVKESK. The CDR3 is made up of 16 amino acids. CDR3 residues: CASSQLGGALWGEQYF. CDR3 DNA: TGTGCCAGCAGCCAACTGGGGGGGGCGCTCTGGGGCGAGCAGTACTTC.

This clone was observed a handful of times. This rearrangement joins TRBV19 to TRBJ1-2; D ambiguous. Germline CDR1 and CDR2: LNHDA and SQIVND (reference sequence). V was pared by 2 bases and J by 4 bases, with 11 bases between. This CDR3 region has 14 residues. CDR3 residues: CASSISQAFYGYTF. The CDR3 bases are TGTGCCAGTAGTATAAGCCAAGCCTTCTATGGCTACACCTTC.

This chain connects TRBV25-1 to TRBJ1-1; TRBD1 matches at 7 bases. The CDR3 spans 16 residues. V dropped 3 bases and J dropped 0; count of bases not matched to a gene: 7. The germline V gene has CDR1 MGHDK and CDR2 SYGVNS. CDR3 bases: TGTGCCAGCAGTGACCCAGGGGGGGGGTTGAACACTGAAGCTTTCTTT. Translated, it gives CASSDPGGGLNTEAFF.

The rearrangement links TRBV18 to TRBJ2-3; TRBD1 is a possible D gene (6 bases). This CDR3 is built from 18 residues. The germline V and J ends were trimmed by 3 bases and 0 bases, with 19 bases remaining between them. Germline CDR1 is KGHSH and CDR2 is LQKENI. The CDR3 sequence: CASSPNRANRKSTDTQYF. In DNA form, the CDR3 reads TGTGCCAGCTCACCGAACAGGGCCAACCGAAAGAGCACAGATACGCAGTATTTT.

This chain's CDR3 is CASIGGPGNEQFF. CDR3 in DNA: TGTGCCAGTATCGGAGGGCCAGGCAATGAGCAGTTCTTC. The chain has TRBV19 and TRBJ2-1; D perhaps matches TRBD2 (6 bases). This CDR3 has 13 residues. Trimming shortened V by 7 bases and J by 6 bases, and 13 bases separated the two germline ends. Per the germline V gene, CDR1 is LNHDA and CDR2 is SQIVND (reference sequence). Based on the CDR3 plus reference TRBV19 and TRBJ2-1, the full variable domain is DGGITQSPKYLFRKEGQNVTLSCEQNLNHDAMYWYRQDPGQGLRLIYYSQIVNDFQKGDIAEGYSVSREKKESFPLTVTSAQKNPTAFYLCASIGGPGNEQFFGPGTRLTVL.

This clone was counted only a few times. The chain recombines TRBV6-8 with TRBJ2-7, with D tentatively TRBD1 (6 bases). Germline V CDR1 and CDR2: MNHGY, SAAAGT. V lost 8 bases and J 3 bases, leaving 20 bases between the germline ends. The CDR3 spans 15 residues. The CDR3 DNA reads as TGTGCCAGCCGACCGACAGGTGTCAAACGCTACGAGCAGTACTTC. It translates to CASRPTGVKRYEQYF.

This chain links TRBV28 with TRBJ1-5; TRBD1 might be the D (6 bases). The V end lost 4 bases, the J end lost 0 bases, and 13 bases lay between the germline ends. CDR1 is MDHEN, CDR2 SYDVKM, per germline. This CDR3 has 16 residues. DNA of the CDR3: TGTGCCAGCAGTTCCCAGGGGCAGGGTAGCAATCAGCCCCAGCATTTT. This codes for CASSSQGQGSNQPQHF.

This sequence joins TRBV18 and TRBJ2-7; D remains unclear. The CDR3 has 14 residues. The germline CDR1 and CDR2 sequences are KGHSH and LQKENI. Trimming cost V 3 bases and J 6 bases, with 15 bases left between them. For the CDR3, the DNA is TGTGCCAGCTCACCTACGGCATCGGGCCGCGAGCAGTACTTC. Translated: CASSPTASGREQYF.